This T cell receptor beta chain is drawn from a study of cytomegalovirus exposure and HLA in healthy donors. Researchers ran the PCR with 60 Vbeta and 13 Jbeta primers. Here immunoSEQ multiplex PCR was the method, and the copy in TCRdb shows in-frame clones only, minus some. The sample has 110,000 to 150,000 clones; 65% to 85% are singletons. Germline V gene sequence: CDR1 MNHEY, CDR2 SVGAGI. After removal of 8 bases from V and 8 bases from J, the junction contained 6 bases not matched to a gene. The CDR3 is 13 amino acids. The clonotype comes from a young man in good health and CMV-seronegative. Sequencing used PBMCs. V and J are TRBV6-5 and TRBJ1-6, with TRBD1 identical over 7 bases. CDR3 sequence (DNA): TGTGCCAGCTGGGACAGCTTGGATTCACCCCTCCACTTT. It is translated as CASWDSLDSPLHF.